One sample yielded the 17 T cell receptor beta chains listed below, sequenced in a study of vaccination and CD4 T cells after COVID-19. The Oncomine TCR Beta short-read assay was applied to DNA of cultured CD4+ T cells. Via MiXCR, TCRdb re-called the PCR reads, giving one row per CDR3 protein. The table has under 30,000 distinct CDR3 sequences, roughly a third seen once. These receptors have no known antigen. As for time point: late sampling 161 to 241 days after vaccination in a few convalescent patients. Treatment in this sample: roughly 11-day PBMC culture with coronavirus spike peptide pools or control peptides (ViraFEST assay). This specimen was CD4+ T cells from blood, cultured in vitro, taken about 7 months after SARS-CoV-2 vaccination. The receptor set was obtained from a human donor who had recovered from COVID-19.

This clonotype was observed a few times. The CDR3 bases are TGTGCCACCATTGAGCGCGGGGTTAAGAACACTGAAGCTTTCTTT. Translating it yields CATIERGVKNTEAFF. The chain links TRBV24-1 to TRBJ1-1; D is uncertain. Trimming stripped 8 bases from V and 1 base from J, with 16 bases between. The CDR3 contains 15 residues. CDR1 KGHDR and CDR2 SFDVKD come from the germline V gene.

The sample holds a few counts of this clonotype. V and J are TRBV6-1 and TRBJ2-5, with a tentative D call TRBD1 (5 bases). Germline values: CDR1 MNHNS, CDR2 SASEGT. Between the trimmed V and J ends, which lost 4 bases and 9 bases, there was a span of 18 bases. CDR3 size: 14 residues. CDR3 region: CASSGRGGTGAQYF. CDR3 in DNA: TGTGCCAGCAGTGGTAGGGGCGGAACTGGGGCCCAGTACTTC.

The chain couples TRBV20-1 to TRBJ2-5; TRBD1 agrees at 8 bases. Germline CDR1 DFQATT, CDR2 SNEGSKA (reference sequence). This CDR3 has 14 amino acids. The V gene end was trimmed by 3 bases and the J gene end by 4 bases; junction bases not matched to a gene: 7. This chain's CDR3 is CSARDRASGETQYF. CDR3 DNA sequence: TGCAGTGCTAGGGACAGGGCCTCGGGAGAGACCCAGTACTTC.

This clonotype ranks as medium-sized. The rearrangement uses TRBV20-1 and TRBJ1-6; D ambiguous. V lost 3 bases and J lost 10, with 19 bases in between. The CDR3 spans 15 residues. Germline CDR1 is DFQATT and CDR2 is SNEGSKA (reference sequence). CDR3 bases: TGCAGTGCTAGGGGTGGTGGAGGACTAGGCTCACCCCTCCACTTT. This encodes CSARGGGGLGSPLHF.

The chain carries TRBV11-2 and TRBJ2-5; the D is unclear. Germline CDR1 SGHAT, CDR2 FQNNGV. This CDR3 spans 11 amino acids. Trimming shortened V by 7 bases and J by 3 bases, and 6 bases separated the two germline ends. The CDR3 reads CASMRKETQYF. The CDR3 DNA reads TGTGCCAGCATGAGGAAAGAGACCCAGTACTTC.

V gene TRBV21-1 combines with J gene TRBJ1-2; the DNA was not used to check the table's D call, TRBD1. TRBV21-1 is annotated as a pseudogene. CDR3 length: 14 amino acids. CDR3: CASSGGAPRSGYTF. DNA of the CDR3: TGTGCCAGCAGCGGGGGGGCCCCTCGATCTGGCTACACCTTC.

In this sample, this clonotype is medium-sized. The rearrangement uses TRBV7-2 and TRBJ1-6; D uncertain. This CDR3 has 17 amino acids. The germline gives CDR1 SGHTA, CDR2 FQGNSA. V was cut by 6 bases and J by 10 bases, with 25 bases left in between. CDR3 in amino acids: CASSPSYLRVPQSPLHF. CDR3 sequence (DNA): TGTGCCAGCAGTCCGTCCTATTTAAGGGTCCCTCAGTCACCCCTCCACTTT.

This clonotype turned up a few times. As DNA, the CDR3 is TGTGCCAGCAGACGACAGGTTCCCTACGAGCAGTACTTC. Translating it yields CASRRQVPYEQYF. The J gene is TRBJ2-7, the V gene TRBV6-1, with D tentatively TRBD1 (6 bases). Trimming removed 6 bases from V and 2 bases from J, with 11 bases in between. Per the germline V gene, CDR1 is MNHNS and CDR2 is SASEGT. The CDR3 covers 13 residues.

The CDR3, as DNA: TGTGCCAGCGGGACTAGCGGGAGTCGGACGCAGTATTTT. This sequence encodes CASGTSGSRTQYF. The chain has TRBV6-1 and TRBJ2-3, with 14 bases identical to TRBD2. Per the germline V gene, CDR1 is MNHNS and CDR2 is SASEGT. The V segment lost 8 bases and the J segment 9 bases; nucleotides outside the gene matches: 4. The CDR3 length is 13 residues.

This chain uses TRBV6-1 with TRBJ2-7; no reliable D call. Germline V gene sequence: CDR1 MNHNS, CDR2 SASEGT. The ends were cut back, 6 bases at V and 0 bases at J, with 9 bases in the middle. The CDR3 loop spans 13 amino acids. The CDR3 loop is CASRREVSYEQYF. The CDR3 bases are TGTGCCAGCAGACGCGAGGTCTCCTACGAGCAGTACTTC.

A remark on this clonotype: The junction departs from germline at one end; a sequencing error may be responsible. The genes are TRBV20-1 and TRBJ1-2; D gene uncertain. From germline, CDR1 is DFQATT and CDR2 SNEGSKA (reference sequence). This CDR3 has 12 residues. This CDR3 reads CSAQTGRYGCTF. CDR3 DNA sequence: TGCAGTGCTCAAACCGGGAGGTATGGCTGCACCTTC.

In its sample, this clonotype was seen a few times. In nucleotides, the CDR3 is TGCAGCGTGAGCGGGAGCTACGAGCAGTACTTC. Translation: CSVSGSYEQYF. The chain recombines TRBV29-1 with TRBJ2-7, with 8 bases lining up with TRBD2. The CDR3 runs to 11 residues. CDR1 is SQVTM and CDR2 is ANQGSEA in the germline V gene. With V trimmed by 6 bases and J by 3 bases, 1 base remained unmatched.

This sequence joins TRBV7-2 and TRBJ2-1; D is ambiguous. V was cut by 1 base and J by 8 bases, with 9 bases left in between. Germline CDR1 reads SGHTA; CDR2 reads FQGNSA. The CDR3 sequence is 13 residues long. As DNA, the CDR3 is TGTGCCAGCAGCTTAGGGAGATTGTATGAGCAGTTCTTC. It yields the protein CASSLGRLYEQFF. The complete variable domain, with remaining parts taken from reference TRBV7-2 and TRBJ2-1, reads GAGVSQSPSNKVTEKGKDVELRCDPISGHTALYWYRQSLGQGLEFLIYFQGNSAPDKSGLPSDRFSAERTGGSVSTLTIQRTQQEDSAVYLCASSLGRLYEQFFGPGTRLTVL.

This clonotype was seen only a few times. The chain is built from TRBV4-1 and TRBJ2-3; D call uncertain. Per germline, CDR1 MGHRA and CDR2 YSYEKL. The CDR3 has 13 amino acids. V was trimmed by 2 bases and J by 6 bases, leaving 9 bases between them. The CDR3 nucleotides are TGCGCCAGCAGCCAAAGCCAATCGGATACGCAGTATTTT. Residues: CASSQSQSDTQYF.

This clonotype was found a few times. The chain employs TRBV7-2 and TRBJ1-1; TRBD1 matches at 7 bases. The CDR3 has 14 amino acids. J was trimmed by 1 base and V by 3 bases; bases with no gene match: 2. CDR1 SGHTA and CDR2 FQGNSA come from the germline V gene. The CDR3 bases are TGTGCCAGCAGCTTCGCAGGGGGGAACACTGAAGCTTTCTTT. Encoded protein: CASSFAGGNTEAFF.

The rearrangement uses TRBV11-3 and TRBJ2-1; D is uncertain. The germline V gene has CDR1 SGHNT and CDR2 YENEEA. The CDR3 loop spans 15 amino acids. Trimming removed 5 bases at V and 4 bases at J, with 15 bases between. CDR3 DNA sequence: TGTGCCAGCAGCCCCCAATTGGGCCTTTACAATGAGCAGTTCTTC. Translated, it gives CASSPQLGLYNEQFF.

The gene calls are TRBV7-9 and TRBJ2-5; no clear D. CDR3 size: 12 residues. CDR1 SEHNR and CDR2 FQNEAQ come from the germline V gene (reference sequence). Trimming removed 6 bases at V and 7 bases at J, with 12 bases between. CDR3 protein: CASSPRLGTQYF. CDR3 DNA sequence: TGTGCCAGCAGTCCTAGGCTGGGGACCCAGTACTTC.